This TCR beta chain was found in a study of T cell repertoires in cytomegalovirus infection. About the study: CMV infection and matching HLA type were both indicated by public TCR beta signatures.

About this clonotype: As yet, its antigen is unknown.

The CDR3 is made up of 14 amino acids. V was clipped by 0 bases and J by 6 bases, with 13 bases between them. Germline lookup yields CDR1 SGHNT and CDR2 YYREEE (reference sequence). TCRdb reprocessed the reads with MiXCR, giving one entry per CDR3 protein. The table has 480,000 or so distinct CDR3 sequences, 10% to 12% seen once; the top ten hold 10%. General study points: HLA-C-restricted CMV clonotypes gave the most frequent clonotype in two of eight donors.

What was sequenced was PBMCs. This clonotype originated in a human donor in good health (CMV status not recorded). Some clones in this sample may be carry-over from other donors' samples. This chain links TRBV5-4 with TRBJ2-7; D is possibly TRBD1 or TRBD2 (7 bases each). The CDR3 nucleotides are TGTGCCAGCAGCTTGGGGGGGGGGACAGCCGAGCAGTACTTC. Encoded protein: CASSLGGGTAEQYF.